This T cell receptor (beta chain) was found in a study of identical twins. Study-wide results and limits: Twin pairs' shared out-of-frame alpha sequences were enriched in low generation probability.

This clonotype was found many times. Its antigen remains unknown. The ends lost 2 bases at V and 6 bases at J; junction bases unmatched: 5. The CDR3 runs 15 residues. Unique molecular identifiers were in the cDNA, with template-switch universal primer binding. TCRdb re-called the 5' RACE reads through MiXCR, storing one row per CDR3 protein. Of around 680,000 distinct CDR3 sequences listed, roughly 8% were seen once; the top ten hold 0.75% to 1%. These data were also reused for a study on yellow fever vaccine responses in identical twins.

The sequence derives from a woman under 30 in good health. The chain combines TRBV12-3 or TRBV12-4 with TRBJ2-7; 12 bases are shared with TRBD1. Sequences were obtained from PBMCs. CDR3 DNA: TGTGCCAGCAGTTTATCGGGGACAGGGGGCTTCGAGCAGTACTTC. It is translated as CASSLSGTGGFEQYF.